The 32 T cell receptor beta chains below all came from one sample that was sequenced in a study of CD8 T cells in Susac syndrome. RNA amounts of roughly 0.5 to 1 ug underwent reverse transcription with random hexamers. TCRdb used MiXCR to reprocess the immunoSEQ multiplex PCR reads, holding one entry per CDR3 protein. Among 150,000 to 160,000 distinct CDR3 sequences listed, over 95% were seen once. The sample was CD8+ T cells from PBMCs. Source of these receptors: a human donor with multiple sclerosis.

This clonotype was observed once. The chain combines TRBV27 with TRBJ2-1; no definite D call. The CDR3 runs 15 residues. CDR1 and CDR2 (germline): MNHEY, SMNVEV (reference sequence). V dropped 2 bases and J dropped 9 bases, with 17 bases sitting between them. The CDR3 region has the DNA TGTGCCAGCAGTTTACGGCCCGCCGGTGTAAGTGAGCAGTTCTTC. Translation gives CASSLRPAGVSEQFF.

V usage is TRBV11-2 and J usage is TRBJ2-2; D possibly corresponds to TRBD2 (5 bases). The germline V gene encodes CDR1 SGHAT and CDR2 FQNNGV. Trimming removed 7 bases from V and 6 bases from J, with 27 bases in between. This CDR3 comprises 18 residues. CDR3 bases: TGTGCCAGCACCCATTGGAAGGGAGAAACTCAAAAGGCCGGGGAGCTGTTTTTT. It encodes CASTHWKGETQKAGELFF.

This clonotype was counted once. The chain uses TRBV15 and TRBJ2-3, with D possibly matching TRBD1 (6 bases). Per germline, CDR1 LNHNV and CDR2 YYDKDF (reference sequence). Deletions cut 4 bases from V and 3 bases from J, with 11 bases between. The CDR3 spans 14 residues. The CDR3 spells CATSTITGTDTQYF. The CDR3, as DNA: TGTGCCACCAGCACCATTACAGGGACAGATACGCAGTATTTT.

J is TRBJ2-7 and V is TRBV5-4, with 10 bases lining up with TRBD1. CDR1 and CDR2 (germline): SGHNT, YYREEE (reference sequence). V gave up 7 bases and J gave up 1 base; unmatched junction bases: 8. The CDR3 is 15 amino acids. The CDR3 region is CASLPGTGESYEQYF. As DNA, the CDR3 is TGTGCCAGCTTACCCGGGACAGGGGAATCCTACGAGCAGTACTTC. Full variable domain (missing parts from reference TRBV5-4 and TRBJ2-7): ETGVTQSPTHLIKTRGQQVTLRCSSQSGHNTVSWYQQALGQGPQFIFQYYREEENGRGNFPPRFSGLQFPNYSSELNVNALELDDSALYLCASLPGTGESYEQYFGPGTRLTVT.

This clonotype appeared once. The chain has TRBV29-1 and TRBJ2-1; weak D call: TRBD2 (5 bases). Germline V gene lookup returns CDR1 SQVTM and CDR2 ANQGSEA. The CDR3 length is 14 residues. Trimming removed 6 bases at V and 4 bases at J, with 16 bases between. CDR3 residues: CSVSGKDGYNEQFF. CDR3 sequence (DNA): TGCAGCGTGTCGGGGAAAGATGGGTACAATGAGCAGTTCTTC.

This chain connects TRBV28 to TRBJ2-7, with a tentative D call TRBD1 (6 bases). Germline lookup yields CDR1 MDHEN and CDR2 SYDVKM. Trimming removed 11 bases at V and 0 bases at J, with 14 bases between. The CDR3 is made up of 13 amino acids. The CDR3 bases are TGTGCCTCTACGCAGGGGAGCTCCTACGAGCAGTACTTC. This gives the protein CASTQGSSYEQYF.

The V gene is TRBV20-1, the J gene TRBJ2-3; D unresolved. CDR1 is DFQATT and CDR2 is SNEGSKA in the germline V gene (reference sequence). The ends were cut back, 2 bases at V and 4 bases at J, with 4 bases in the middle. The CDR3 sequence is 11 residues long. The CDR3 protein is CSARWADTQYF. In nucleotides, the CDR3 is TGCAGTGCTAGATGGGCAGATACGCAGTATTTT.

The chain employs TRBV30 and TRBJ1-2, with D possibly being TRBD1 (5 bases). Germline V gives CDR1 GTSNPN, CDR2 SVGIG (reference sequence). CDR3 length: 13 amino acids. CDR3 coding DNA: TGTGTCGCCCTTGGGCGGGGGGTCTATGGCTACACCTTC. Translating gives CVALGRGVYGYTF.

The CDR3 spells CASSLAAGVTDTQYF. CDR3 nucleotides: TGTGCCAGCAGCTTGGCGGCGGGGGTCACAGATACGCAGTATTTT. The V call is TRBV5-6, the J call TRBJ2-3, with 7 positions matching TRBD2. The CDR3 extends over 15 amino acids. J was trimmed by 2 bases and V by 0 bases; bases with no gene match: 3. The germline V gene has CDR1 SGHDT and CDR2 YYEEEE.

The chain links TRBV29-1 to TRBJ2-3, with 7 bases fitting TRBD1. V shed 6 bases and J 8 bases; nucleotides not matched to a gene: 17. Germline CDR1 SQVTM, CDR2 ANQGSEA. This CDR3 has 15 amino acids. DNA of the CDR3: TGCAGCGTAGAGAGACAGGGTGGGCTAGAAGGTACGCAGTATTTT. It codes for CSVERQGGLEGTQYF.

The chain uses TRBV29-1 and TRBJ2-7; D is perhaps TRBD2 (5 bases). Germline V lookup: CDR1 SQVTM, CDR2 ANQGSEA. The CDR3 runs 15 residues. The V end lost 0 bases, the J end lost 3 bases, and 15 bases lay between the germline ends. The CDR3 region is CSVEEGREGNYEQYF. CDR3 bases: TGCAGCGTTGAAGAAGGCCGCGAGGGTAACTACGAGCAGTACTTC.

V and J are TRBV30 and TRBJ2-7; 8 bases line up with TRBD1. Germline V lookup: CDR1 GTSNPN, CDR2 SVGIG (reference sequence). The CDR3 spans 19 residues. V lost 2 bases, J lost 4 bases, and 22 bases stayed unmatched. DNA of the CDR3: TGTGCCTGGAGTACGATAAAAGACCCATGGACAGGGCCCGTTTACGAGCAGTACTTC. Protein product: CAWSTIKDPWTGPVYEQYF.

This chain connects TRBV19 to TRBJ2-1; 13 bases are a match to TRBD2. The CDR3 is 14 amino acids. Germline lookup yields CDR1 LNHDA and CDR2 SQIVND (reference sequence). With V trimmed by 9 bases and J by 8 bases, 7 bases remained unmatched. CDR3 protein: CASRTSGGADEQFF. The CDR3 nucleotides are TGTGCCAGCCGTACTAGCGGGGGGGCCGATGAGCAGTTCTTC.

The rearrangement links TRBV2 to TRBJ2-1; 9 positions agree with TRBD1. V gave up 1 base and J gave up 8 bases; unmatched junction bases: 9. Germline V gene sequence: CDR1 SNHLY, CDR2 FYNNEI. This CDR3 region has 16 residues. The CDR3: CASSEGEDRGRDEQFF. The CDR3, as DNA: TGTGCCAGCAGTGAAGGGGAGGACAGGGGAAGGGATGAGCAGTTCTTC.

CDR3 sequence (DNA): TGCAGCGCCCGGACGGACAACTATGGCTACACCTTC. It translates to CSARTDNYGYTF. The chain is built from TRBV29-1 and TRBJ1-2; D remains unclear. V dropped 7 bases and J dropped 2 bases, with 11 bases sitting between them. This CDR3 contains 12 residues. Looked up from germline, CDR1 is SQVTM and CDR2 is ANQGSEA.

Details on this clonotype: A read error may account for a junction end that differs from germline. This chain links TRBV12-3 or TRBV12-4 with TRBJ1-1, with unresolved D. CDR3 length: 9 amino acids. The CDR3 is CASSFGDIF. The CDR3 nucleotides read TGTGCCAGCAGTTTCGGGGATATCTTT.

The V gene is TRBV2, the J gene TRBJ2-1; tentatively, D is TRBD2 (5 bases). V lost 4 bases to trimming and J lost 2 bases, with 12 bases between them. The CDR3 has 15 residues. CDR1 is SNHLY and CDR2 is FYNNEI in the germline V gene. The CDR3, as DNA: TGTGCCAGCAGTGCCGGACTGGATGCCTACAATGAGCAGTTCTTC. It is translated as CASSAGLDAYNEQFF.

The chain links TRBV2 to TRBJ1-6; 8 nucleotides align to TRBD1. This CDR3 has 14 residues. V shed 3 bases and J 6 bases; nucleotides not matched to a gene: 1. Germline values: CDR1 SNHLY, CDR2 FYNNEI. The CDR3 region has the DNA TGTGCCAGCAGTGATGGACAGGGTAATTCACCCCTCCACTTT. This encodes CASSDGQGNSPLHF.

The V gene is TRBV9, the J gene TRBJ1-4; perhaps TRBD1 as D (5 bases). In germline, CDR1 is SGDLS, CDR2 YYNGEE. The CDR3 has 14 residues. Trimming pared 5 bases from V and 6 bases from J, leaving 14 bases between. The CDR3 sequence: CASSPGGDDEKLFF. Written as DNA, the CDR3 is TGTGCCAGCAGTCCCGGCGGGGACGATGAAAAACTGTTTTTT.

The rearrangement links TRBV7-9 to TRBJ1-1; TRBD1 is a possible D gene (5 bases). Trimming left V 1 base short and J 6 bases short, with 15 bases between. In germline, CDR1 is SEHNR, CDR2 FQNEAQ (reference sequence). The CDR3 spans 15 residues. For the CDR3, the DNA is TGTGCCAGCAGCTTAGTCCGCAGGGATATTGCTGAAGCTTTCTTT. This sequence encodes CASSLVRRDIAEAFF.

The CDR3 loop reads CASSSSRGSNEQYF. The CDR3 DNA reads as TGTGCCAGCAGCTCCAGCAGGGGTTCCAACGAGCAGTACTTC. The gene calls are TRBV27 and TRBJ2-7; maybe TRBD1 (6 bases). Germline CDR1 reads MNHEY; CDR2 reads SMNVEV (reference sequence). V was cut by 6 bases and J by 5 bases, with 17 bases left in between. The CDR3 consists of 14 residues.

V gene TRBV9 combines with J gene TRBJ1-3; D is ambiguous. There are 10 residues in the CDR3. Germline V CDR1 and CDR2: SGDLS, YYNGEE. V dropped 8 bases and J dropped 8 bases, with 8 bases sitting between them. CDR3 bases: TGTGCCAGACCTAGAGACACCATATATTTT. It encodes CARPRDTIYF.

The chain has TRBV4-1 and TRBJ2-1; D unresolved. This CDR3 is 12 amino acids long. Deletions cut 3 bases from V and 10 bases from J, with 10 bases between. CDR1 is MGHRA, CDR2 YSYEKL, per germline. The CDR3 DNA sequence: TGCGCCAGCAGCCAGGGCCAGCACGAGCAGTTCTTC. Translation: CASSQGQHEQFF.

In this sample, this clonotype turned up once. The chain couples TRBV19 to TRBJ1-5; D perhaps matches TRBD1 (5 bases). Trimming shortened V by 2 bases and J by 1 base, and 9 bases separated the two germline ends. CDR1 is LNHDA and CDR2 is SQIVND in the germline V gene (reference sequence). CDR3 length: 15 amino acids. CDR3 sequence (DNA): TGTGCCAGTAGTATACAGGGTAGGAGCAATCAGCCCCAGCATTTT. This codes for CASSIQGRSNQPQHF.

V gene TRBV27 combines with J gene TRBJ2-3, with 9 bases that match TRBD2. The ends lost 0 bases at V and 9 bases at J; junction bases unmatched: 1. From germline, CDR1 is MNHEY and CDR2 SMNVEV (reference sequence). The CDR3 spans 13 residues. Here the CDR3 DNA reads TGTGCCAGCAGTTTATCGGCGGGAGGGACGCAGTATTTT. It translates to CASSLSAGGTQYF.

V and J are TRBV9 and TRBJ1-2; D ambiguous. This CDR3 region has 14 residues. Germline V CDR1 and CDR2: SGDLS, YYNGEE. The V end lost 2 bases, the J end lost 3 bases, and 11 bases lay between the germline ends. The CDR3 DNA reads TGTGCCAGCAGCGTTGGTAGAGTGGACTATGGCTACACCTTC. Its translation is CASSVGRVDYGYTF.

This clonotype was seen a few times. One end of the junction is discordant with germline, which a read error may explain. The chain is built from TRBV7-7 and TRBJ2-3; perhaps TRBD1 as D (6 bases). The CDR3 covers 14 residues. Germline V CDR1 and CDR2: SSHAT, FNYEAQ (reference sequence). CDR3 coding DNA: TGTGCTAGCAGCTTGGCAGGGGGCACAGATACGCAGTATTTT. Protein: CASSLAGGTDTQYF.

The gene calls are TRBV7-8 and TRBJ2-1, with TRBD2 matching over 7 bases. J lost 8 bases, V lost 2 bases, and 6 bases had no gene match. From germline, CDR1 is SGHVS and CDR2 FQNEAQ. The CDR3 sequence is 14 residues long. The CDR3 protein is CASSLSQGGHEQFF. In DNA, the CDR3 is TGTGCCAGCAGCTTATCTCAGGGAGGGCATGAGCAGTTCTTC.

The sample holds a few counts of this clonotype. The chain joins TRBV9 to TRBJ2-5; D is tentatively TRBD1 or TRBD2 (6 bases each). Germline V gives CDR1 SGDLS, CDR2 YYNGEE. This CDR3 contains 13 residues. V lost 2 bases and J lost 9, with 14 bases in between. The CDR3: CASSVGGAGAQYF. CDR3 nucleotides: TGTGCCAGCAGCGTGGGAGGCGCAGGGGCCCAGTACTTC.

The chain links TRBV29-1 to TRBJ2-7; D tentatively fits TRBD1 or TRBD2 (5 bases each). Germline-derived CDR1 and CDR2 are SQVTM and ANQGSEA. CDR3 size: 15 residues. Trimming shortened V by 3 bases and J by 2 bases, and 17 bases separated the two germline ends. The CDR3 nucleotides read TGCAGCGTTGACGGAAGGGCAGGGAGTCCCTACGAGCAGTACTTC. As protein: CSVDGRAGSPYEQYF.

CDR3 sequence (DNA): TGTGCCAGCAGTGTGCTGCTGGGACAAGGCTACGAGCAGTACTTC. Protein product: CASSVLLGQGYEQYF. This chain links TRBV2 with TRBJ2-7, with D tentatively TRBD1 (6 bases). The V and J ends lost 4 bases and 3 bases respectively, with 16 bases between them. CDR3 size: 15 residues. Germline CDR1 reads SNHLY; CDR2 reads FYNNEI.

This chain connects TRBV30 to TRBJ1-5; D unresolved. The V end was cut by 5 bases, the J end by 5 bases, with 7 bases between. The CDR3 spans 11 residues. CDR1 is GTSNPN, CDR2 SVGIG, per germline (reference sequence). CDR3 in DNA: TGTGCCTGGGAGGACCATCAGCCCCAGCATTTT. Protein sequence: CAWEDHQPQHF.